The T cell receptor beta chain under discussion was sequenced for a study of T cell changes during pregnancy in multiple sclerosis. The CDR3 has 15 residues. The germline gives CDR1 KGHSH, CDR2 LQKENI. V was pared by 2 bases and J by 5 bases, with 6 bases of the junction left unmatched. The data were produced by immunoSEQ multiplex PCR, yet TCRdb's version contains in-frame clones alone and is incomplete. The table lists tens of thousands of clones, about 95% of them singletons. The receptor was isolated from a female donor with multiple sclerosis, enrolled in a pregnancy study. The V gene is TRBV18, the J gene TRBJ2-7, with 10 bases fitting TRBD1. The specimen was CD4+ T cells from peripheral blood mononuclear cells, collected in the second trimester of pregnancy. DNA for the CDR3: TGTGCCAGCTCACCAGCGGGACAGGGGTTCCACGAGCAGTACTTC. The encoded protein is CASSPAGQGFHEQYF.